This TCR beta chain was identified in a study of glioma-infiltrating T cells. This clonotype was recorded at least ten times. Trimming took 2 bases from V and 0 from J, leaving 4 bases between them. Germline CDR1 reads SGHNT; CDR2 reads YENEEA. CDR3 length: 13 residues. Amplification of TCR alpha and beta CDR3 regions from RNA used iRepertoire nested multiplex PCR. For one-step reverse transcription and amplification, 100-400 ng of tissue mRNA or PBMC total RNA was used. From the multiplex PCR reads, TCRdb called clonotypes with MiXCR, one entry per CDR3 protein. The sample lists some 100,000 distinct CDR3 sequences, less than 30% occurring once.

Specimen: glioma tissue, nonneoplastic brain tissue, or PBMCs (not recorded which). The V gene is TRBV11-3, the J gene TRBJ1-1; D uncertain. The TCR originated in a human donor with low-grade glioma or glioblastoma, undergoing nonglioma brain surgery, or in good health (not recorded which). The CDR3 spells CASSLNLNTEAFF. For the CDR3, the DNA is TGTGCCAGCAGCTTAAACTTGAACACTGAAGCTTTCTTT.